This T cell receptor beta chain was captured by sequencing in a study of blood T cell repertoires in COVID-19. Study information: PBMCs, B-cell-depleted T cells, or T cells were the source of the cDNA or gDNA that made up the material.

The data were produced by immunoSEQ multiplex PCR, yet TCRdb's version contains in-frame clones alone and is incomplete. The table records 350,000 or so clones, around 83% of them present only once. This receptor was taken from a young man with active or convalescent COVID-19. The sequenced material came from peripheral blood.

CDR3 region: CASSPRLAGTYEQYF. The CDR3 DNA reads as TGTGCCAGCAGCCCTCGACTAGCGGGAACCTACGAGCAGTACTTC. The J gene is TRBJ2-7, the V gene TRBV5-8; 11 bases align to TRBD2. V shed 4 bases and J 2 bases; nucleotides not matched to a gene: 5. The CDR3 spans 15 residues. The V gene's germline CDR1 is SGHTS and CDR2 YDEGEE.